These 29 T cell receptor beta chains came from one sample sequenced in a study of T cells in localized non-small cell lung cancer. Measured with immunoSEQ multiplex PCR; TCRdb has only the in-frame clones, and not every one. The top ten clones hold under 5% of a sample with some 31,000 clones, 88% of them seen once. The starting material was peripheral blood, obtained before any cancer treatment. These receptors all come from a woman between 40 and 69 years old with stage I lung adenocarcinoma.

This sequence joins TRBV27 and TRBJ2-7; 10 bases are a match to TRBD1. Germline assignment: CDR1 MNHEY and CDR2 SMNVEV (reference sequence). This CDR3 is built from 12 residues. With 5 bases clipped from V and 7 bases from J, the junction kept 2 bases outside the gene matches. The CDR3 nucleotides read TGTGCCAGCAGTAAGGGACAGGGGGAGCAGTACTTC. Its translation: CASSKGQGEQYF.

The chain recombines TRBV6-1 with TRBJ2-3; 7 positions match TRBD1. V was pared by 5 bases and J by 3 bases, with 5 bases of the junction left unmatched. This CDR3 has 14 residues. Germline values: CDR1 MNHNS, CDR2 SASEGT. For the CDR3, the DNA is TGTGCCAGCAGTCCGAAGGGACAGACAGATACGCAGTATTTT. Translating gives CASSPKGQTDTQYF.

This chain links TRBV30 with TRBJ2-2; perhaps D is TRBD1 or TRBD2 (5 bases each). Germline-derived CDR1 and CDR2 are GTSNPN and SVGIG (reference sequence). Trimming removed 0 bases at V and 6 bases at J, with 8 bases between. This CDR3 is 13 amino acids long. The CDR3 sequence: CAWSVMGAGELFF. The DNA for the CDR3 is TGTGCCTGGAGTGTTATGGGGGCCGGGGAGCTGTTTTTT.

Here the CDR3 reads CASNQGFYNEQFF. For the CDR3, the DNA is TGTGCCAGCAACCAGGGATTCTACAATGAGCAGTTCTTC. This rearrangement joins TRBV9 to TRBJ2-1; D is possibly TRBD1 (5 bases). V gave up 6 bases and J gave up 3 bases, with 10 bases separating them. CDR3 length: 13 amino acids. Per germline, CDR1 SGDLS and CDR2 YYNGEE.

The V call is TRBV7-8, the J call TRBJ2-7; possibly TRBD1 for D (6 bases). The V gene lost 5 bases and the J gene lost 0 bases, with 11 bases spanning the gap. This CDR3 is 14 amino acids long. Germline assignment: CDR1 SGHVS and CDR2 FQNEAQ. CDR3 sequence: CASSATGYSYEQYF. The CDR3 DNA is TGTGCCAGCAGCGCCACAGGGTACTCCTACGAGCAGTACTTC.

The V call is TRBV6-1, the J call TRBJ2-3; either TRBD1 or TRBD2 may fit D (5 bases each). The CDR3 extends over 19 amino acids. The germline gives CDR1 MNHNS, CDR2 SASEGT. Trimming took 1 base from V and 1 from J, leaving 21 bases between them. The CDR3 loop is CASSEVGPHTGLRTDTQYF. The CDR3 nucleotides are TGTGCCAGCAGTGAAGTGGGACCTCACACCGGCTTGCGCACAGATACGCAGTATTTT.

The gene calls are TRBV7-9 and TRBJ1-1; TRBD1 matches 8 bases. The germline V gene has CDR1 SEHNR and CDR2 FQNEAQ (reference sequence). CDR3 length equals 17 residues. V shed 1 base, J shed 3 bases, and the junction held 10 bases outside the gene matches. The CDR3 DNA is TGTGCCAGCAGCTTAGGGCAGGGGGCGCGTCTGGACACTGAAGCTTTCTTT. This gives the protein CASSLGQGARLDTEAFF.

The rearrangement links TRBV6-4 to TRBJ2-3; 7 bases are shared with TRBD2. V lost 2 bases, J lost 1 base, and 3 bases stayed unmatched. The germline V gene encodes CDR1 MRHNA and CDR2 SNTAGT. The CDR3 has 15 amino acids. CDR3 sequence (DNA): TGTGCCAGCAGTGACACGGCGGGGGGCACAGATACGCAGTATTTT. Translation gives CASSDTAGGTDTQYF.

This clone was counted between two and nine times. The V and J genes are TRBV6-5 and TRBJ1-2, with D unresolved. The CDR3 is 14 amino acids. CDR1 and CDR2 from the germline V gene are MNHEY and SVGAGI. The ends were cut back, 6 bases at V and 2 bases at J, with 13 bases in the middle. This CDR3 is CASRPYEMNYGYTF. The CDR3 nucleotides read TGTGCCAGCAGGCCCTATGAGATGAACTATGGCTACACCTTC.

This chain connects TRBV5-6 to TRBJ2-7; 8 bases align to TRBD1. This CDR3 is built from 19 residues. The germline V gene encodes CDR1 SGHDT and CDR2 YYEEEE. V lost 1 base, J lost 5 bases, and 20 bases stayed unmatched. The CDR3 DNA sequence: TGTGCCAGCAGCTTGTCATCCGACAGGGGCCACCCCGACGTCGACGAGCAGTACTTC. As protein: CASSLSSDRGHPDVDEQYF.

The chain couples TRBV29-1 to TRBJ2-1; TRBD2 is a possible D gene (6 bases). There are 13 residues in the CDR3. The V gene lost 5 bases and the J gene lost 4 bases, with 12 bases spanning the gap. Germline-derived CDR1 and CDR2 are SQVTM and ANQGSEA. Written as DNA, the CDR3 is TGCAGCGTTTGGAGTAGCGGTTACAATGAGCAGTTCTTC. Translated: CSVWSSGYNEQFF.

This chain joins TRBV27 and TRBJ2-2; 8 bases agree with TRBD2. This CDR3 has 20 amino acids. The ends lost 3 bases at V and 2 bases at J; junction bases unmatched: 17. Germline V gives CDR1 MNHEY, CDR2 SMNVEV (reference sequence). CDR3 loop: CASSFSIPHPTSANTGELFF. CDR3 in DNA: TGTGCCAGCAGTTTCTCCATACCCCATCCGACTAGCGCTAACACCGGGGAGCTGTTTTTT.

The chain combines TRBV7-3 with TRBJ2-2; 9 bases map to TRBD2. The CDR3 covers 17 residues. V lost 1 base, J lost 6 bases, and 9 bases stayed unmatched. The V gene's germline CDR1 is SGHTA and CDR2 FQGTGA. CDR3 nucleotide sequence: TGTGCCAGCAGCTTAAGGGCTAGCGGGACCCAGGCCGGGGAGCTGTTTTTT. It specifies CASSLRASGTQAGELFF.

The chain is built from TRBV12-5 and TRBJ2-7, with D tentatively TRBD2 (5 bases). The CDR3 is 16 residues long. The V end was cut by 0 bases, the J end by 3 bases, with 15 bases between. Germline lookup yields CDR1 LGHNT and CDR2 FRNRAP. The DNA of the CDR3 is TGTGCTAGTGGTTTGGTAGGAGCCAACGGGGTCTACGAGCAGTACTTC. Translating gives CASGLVGANGVYEQYF.

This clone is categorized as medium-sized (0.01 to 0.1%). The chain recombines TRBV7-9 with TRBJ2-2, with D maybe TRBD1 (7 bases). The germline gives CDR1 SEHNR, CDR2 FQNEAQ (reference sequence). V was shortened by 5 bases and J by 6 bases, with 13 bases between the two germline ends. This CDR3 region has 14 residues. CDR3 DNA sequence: TGTGCCAGCAGCACGTCCAGGGGGGCCGGGGAGCTGTTTTTT. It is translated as CASSTSRGAGELFF.

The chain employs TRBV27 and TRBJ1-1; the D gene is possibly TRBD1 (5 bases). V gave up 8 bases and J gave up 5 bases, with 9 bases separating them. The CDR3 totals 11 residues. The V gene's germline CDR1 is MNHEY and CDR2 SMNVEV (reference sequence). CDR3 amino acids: CASVEGTEAFF. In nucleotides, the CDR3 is TGTGCCAGCGTCGAGGGGACTGAAGCTTTCTTT.

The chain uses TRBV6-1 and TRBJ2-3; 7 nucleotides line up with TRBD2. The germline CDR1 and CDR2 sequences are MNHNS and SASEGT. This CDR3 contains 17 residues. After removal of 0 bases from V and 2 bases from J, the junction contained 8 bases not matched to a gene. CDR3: CASSEAPGGGTTDTQYF. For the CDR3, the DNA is TGTGCCAGCAGTGAAGCCCCAGGCGGGGGAACCACAGATACGCAGTATTTT.

The CDR3 here is CASSIDPTGGEKLFF. CDR3 sequence (DNA): TGTGCCAGTAGTATAGATCCCACCGGGGGCGAAAAACTGTTTTTT. This chain joins TRBV19 and TRBJ1-4; tentatively, D is TRBD1 (6 bases). The length of the CDR3 is 15 residues. Germline assignment: CDR1 LNHDA and CDR2 SQIVND (reference sequence). Trimming shortened V by 0 bases and J by 8 bases, and 13 bases separated the two germline ends.

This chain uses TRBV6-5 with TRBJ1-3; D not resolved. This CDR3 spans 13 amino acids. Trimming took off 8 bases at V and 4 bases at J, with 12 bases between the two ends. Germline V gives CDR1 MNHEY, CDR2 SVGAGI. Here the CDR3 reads CASGLRRGNTIYF. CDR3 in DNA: TGTGCCAGCGGGCTCCGACGAGGAAACACCATATATTTT.

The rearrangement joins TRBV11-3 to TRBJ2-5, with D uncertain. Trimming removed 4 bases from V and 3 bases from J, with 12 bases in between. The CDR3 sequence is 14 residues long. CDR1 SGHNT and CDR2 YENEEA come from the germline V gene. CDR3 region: CASSSKNRKETQYF. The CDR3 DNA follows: TGTGCCAGCAGCTCTAAGAACAGAAAAGAGACCCAGTACTTC.

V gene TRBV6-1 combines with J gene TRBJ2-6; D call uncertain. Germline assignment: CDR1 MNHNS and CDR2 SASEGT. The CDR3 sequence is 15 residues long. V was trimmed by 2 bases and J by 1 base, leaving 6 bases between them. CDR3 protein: CASSEMWSGANVLTF. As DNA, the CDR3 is TGTGCCAGCAGTGAAATGTGGTCTGGGGCCAACGTCCTGACTTTC.

CDR3 coding DNA: TGCGCCAGCAGCTTCGGGGGCACCGGGGAGCTGTTTTTT. This codes for CASSFGGTGELFF. This sequence joins TRBV5-1 and TRBJ2-2; TRBD2 is a possible D gene (6 bases). The CDR3 extends over 13 amino acids. Germline V CDR1 and CDR2: SGHRS, YFSETQ. V was clipped by 2 bases and J by 4 bases, with 6 bases between them.

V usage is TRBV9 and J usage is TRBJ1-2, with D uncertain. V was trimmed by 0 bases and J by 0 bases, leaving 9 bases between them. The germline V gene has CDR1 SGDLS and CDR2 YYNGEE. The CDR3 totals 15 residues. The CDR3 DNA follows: TGTGCCAGCAGCGTAGCCCAGGACTCTAACTATGGCTACACCTTC. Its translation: CASSVAQDSNYGYTF.

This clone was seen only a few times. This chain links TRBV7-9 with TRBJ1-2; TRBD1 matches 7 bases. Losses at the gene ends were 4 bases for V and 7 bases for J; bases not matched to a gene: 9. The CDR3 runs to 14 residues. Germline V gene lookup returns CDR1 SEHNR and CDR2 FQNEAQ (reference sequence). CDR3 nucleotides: TGTGCCAGCAGCTCAACGTACAGGGGAAGTGGCTACACCTTC. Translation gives CASSSTYRGSGYTF.

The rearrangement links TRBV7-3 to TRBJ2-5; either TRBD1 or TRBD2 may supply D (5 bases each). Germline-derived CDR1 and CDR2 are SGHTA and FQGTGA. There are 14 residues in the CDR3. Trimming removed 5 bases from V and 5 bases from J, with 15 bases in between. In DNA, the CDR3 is TGTGCCAGCAGCCGGGACGGGGCGGTGGAGACCCAGTACTTC. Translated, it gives CASSRDGAVETQYF.

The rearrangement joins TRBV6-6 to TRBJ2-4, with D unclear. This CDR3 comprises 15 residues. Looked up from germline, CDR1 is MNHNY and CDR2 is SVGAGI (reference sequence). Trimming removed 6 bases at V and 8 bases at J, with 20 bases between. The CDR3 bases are TGTGCCAGCAGGCCTATAACCACAGCAGTGGACATTCAGTACTTC. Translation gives CASRPITTAVDIQYF.

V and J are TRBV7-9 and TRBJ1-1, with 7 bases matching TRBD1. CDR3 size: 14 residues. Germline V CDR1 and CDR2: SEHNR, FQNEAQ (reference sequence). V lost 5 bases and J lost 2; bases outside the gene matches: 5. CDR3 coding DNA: TGTGCCAGCAGCCCCGGGACAGCTAACACTGAAGCTTTCTTT. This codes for CASSPGTANTEAFF.

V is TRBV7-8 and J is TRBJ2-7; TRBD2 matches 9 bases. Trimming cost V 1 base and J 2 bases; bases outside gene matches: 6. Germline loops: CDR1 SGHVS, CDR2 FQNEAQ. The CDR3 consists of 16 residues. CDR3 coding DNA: TGTGCCAGCAGCTTAGGGGTCCTAGCGGGGACCTACGAGCAGTACTTC. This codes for CASSLGVLAGTYEQYF.

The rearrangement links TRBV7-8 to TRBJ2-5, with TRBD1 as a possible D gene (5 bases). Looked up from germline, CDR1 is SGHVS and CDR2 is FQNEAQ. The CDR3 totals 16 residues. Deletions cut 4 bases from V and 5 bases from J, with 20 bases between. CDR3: CASSSPSGSLGETQYF. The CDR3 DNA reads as TGTGCCAGCAGCTCCCCATCAGGGTCATTAGGGGAGACCCAGTACTTC.